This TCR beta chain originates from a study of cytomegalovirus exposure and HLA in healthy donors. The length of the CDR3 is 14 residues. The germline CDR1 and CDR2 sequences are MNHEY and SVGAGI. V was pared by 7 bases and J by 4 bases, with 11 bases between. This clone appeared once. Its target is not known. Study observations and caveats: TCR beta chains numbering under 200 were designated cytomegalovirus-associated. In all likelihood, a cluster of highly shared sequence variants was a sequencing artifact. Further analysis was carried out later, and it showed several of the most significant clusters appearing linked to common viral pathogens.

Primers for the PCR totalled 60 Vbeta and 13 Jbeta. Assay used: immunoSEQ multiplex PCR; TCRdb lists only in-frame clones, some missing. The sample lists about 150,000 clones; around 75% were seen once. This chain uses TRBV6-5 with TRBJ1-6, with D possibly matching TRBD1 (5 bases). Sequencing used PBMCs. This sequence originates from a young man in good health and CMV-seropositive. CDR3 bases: TGTGCCAGCACCGGGGGGGGGTATAATTCACCCCTCCACTTT. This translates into CASTGGGYNSPLHF.